Following are 7 T cell receptor beta chains from one sample sequenced in a study of Graves' ophthalmopathy and Graves' hyperthyroidism. RNA served as the template for amplifying TCR beta CDR3 regions. The library came from an HTBI-primed first-round RT-PCR and a second-round multiplex PCR. TCRdb passed the multiplex PCR reads through MiXCR, listing each CDR3 protein once. This sample has 150,000 to 200,000 distinct CDR3 sequences, with about 40% found just once. Sequencing was done on a sample of peripheral blood. Receptors originate from a woman between 40 and 55 years old with Graves' ophthalmopathy.

This clonotype was counted ten times or more. The CDR3 region is CSARFRRTNTGELFF. The CDR3 nucleotides read TGCAGTGCTAGATTTCGCAGGACGAACACCGGGGAGCTGTTTTTT. This sequence joins TRBV20-1 and TRBJ2-2; D gene unclear. CDR1 is DFQATT, CDR2 SNEGSKA, per germline (reference sequence). V lost 2 bases to trimming and J lost 0 bases, with 10 bases between them. The CDR3 runs to 15 residues.

The table lists this clonotype with many counts. The V gene is TRBV12-3 or TRBV12-4, the J gene TRBJ1-1, with a possible D match to TRBD1 (6 bases). Trimming stripped 6 bases from V and 1 base from J, with 12 bases between. The CDR3 totals 14 residues. The CDR3 here is CASSTRGRNTEAFF. CDR3 sequence (DNA): TGTGCCAGCAGCACCAGGGGCAGGAACACTGAAGCTTTCTTT.

This clonotype was seen repeatedly, ten times or more. The chain has TRBV25-1 and TRBJ2-7, with D unresolved. Trimming removed 6 bases at V and 7 bases at J, with 22 bases between. The CDR3 consists of 15 residues. CDR1 is MGHDK and CDR2 is SYGVNS in the germline V gene. The CDR3 loop reads CASSPLRAEPWEQYF. The CDR3 DNA is TGTGCCAGCAGCCCCTTACGTGCGGAGCCCTGGGAGCAGTACTTC.

This clonotype was picked up many times. The genes are TRBV11-1 and TRBJ1-1, with D possibly being TRBD1 (5 bases). CDR1 SGHAT and CDR2 FQDESV come from the germline V gene (reference sequence). This CDR3 region has 13 residues. V dropped 3 bases and J dropped 11 bases, with 16 bases sitting between them. As DNA, the CDR3 is TGTGCCAGCAGCTTTAACTGGGGCGCGACGGCTTTCTTT. It specifies CASSFNWGATAFF.

The CDR3 DNA sequence: TGTGCCAGCAGTCACCCAGGGGGCGTATCTCGGGCAGGAAACATTCAGTACTTC. It specifies CASSHPGGVSRAGNIQYF. The chain links TRBV12-3 or TRBV12-4 to TRBJ2-4, with 8 nucleotides matching TRBD1. The CDR3 runs to 18 residues. V was clipped by 5 bases and J by 6 bases; unmatched bases: 18.

The rearrangement uses TRBV19 and TRBJ2-7, with a possible D match to TRBD1 (5 bases). This CDR3 contains 14 residues. V shed 6 bases and J shed 6 bases, with 18 bases lying between them. Germline V CDR1 and CDR2: LNHDA, SQIVND (reference sequence). This CDR3 is CASRDHSRRGEQYF. CDR3 DNA sequence: TGTGCCAGTAGGGATCACAGCCGAAGGGGCGAGCAGTACTTC.

The chain is built from TRBV5-1 and TRBJ2-5, with 9 bases aligning to TRBD2. This CDR3 contains 16 residues. Germline values: CDR1 SGHRS, CDR2 YFSETQ. J was trimmed by 5 bases and V by 2 bases; bases with no gene match: 10. The DNA of the CDR3 is TGCGCCAGCAGCTTCGGGAGCGGGAGGCCGGGGGAGACCCAGTACTTC. Amino acids: CASSFGSGRPGETQYF.